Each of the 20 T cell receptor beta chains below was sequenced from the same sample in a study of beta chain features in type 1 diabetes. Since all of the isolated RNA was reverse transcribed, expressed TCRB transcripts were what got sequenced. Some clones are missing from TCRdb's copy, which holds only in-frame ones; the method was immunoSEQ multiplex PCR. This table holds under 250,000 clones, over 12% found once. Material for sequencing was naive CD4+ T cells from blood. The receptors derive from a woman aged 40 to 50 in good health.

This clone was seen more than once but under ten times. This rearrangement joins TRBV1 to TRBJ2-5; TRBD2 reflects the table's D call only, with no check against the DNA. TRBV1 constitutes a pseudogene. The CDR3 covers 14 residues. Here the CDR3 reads CTRGLAGGSETQYF. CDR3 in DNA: TGCACCAGAGGACTAGCGGGGGGGTCGGAGACCCAGTACTTC.

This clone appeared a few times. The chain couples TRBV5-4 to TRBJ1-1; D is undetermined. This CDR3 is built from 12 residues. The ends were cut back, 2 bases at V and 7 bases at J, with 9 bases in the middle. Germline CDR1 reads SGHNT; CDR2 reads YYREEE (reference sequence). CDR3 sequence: CASSFDSREAFF. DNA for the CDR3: TGTGCCAGCAGCTTTGACTCCCGTGAAGCTTTCTTT.

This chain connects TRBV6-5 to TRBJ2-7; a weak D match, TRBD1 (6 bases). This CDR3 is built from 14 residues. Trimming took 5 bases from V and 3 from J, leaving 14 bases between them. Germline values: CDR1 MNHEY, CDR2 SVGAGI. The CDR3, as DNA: TGTGCCAGCAGTACTCCAGGGGAAGGCTACGAGCAGTACTTC. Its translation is CASSTPGEGYEQYF.

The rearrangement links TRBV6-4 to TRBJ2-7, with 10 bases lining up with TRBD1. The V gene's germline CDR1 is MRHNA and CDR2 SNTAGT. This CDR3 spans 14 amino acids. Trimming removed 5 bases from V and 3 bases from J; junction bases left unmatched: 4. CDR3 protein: CASSRGQGYYEQYF. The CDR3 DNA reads TGTGCCAGCAGTCGGGGACAGGGGTACTACGAGCAGTACTTC.

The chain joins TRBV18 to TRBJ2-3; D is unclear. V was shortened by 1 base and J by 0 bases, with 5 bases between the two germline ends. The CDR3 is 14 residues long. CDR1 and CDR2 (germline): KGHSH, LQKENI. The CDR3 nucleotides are TGTGCCAGCTCACCACTTATTAGCACAGATACGCAGTATTTT. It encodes CASSPLISTDTQYF.

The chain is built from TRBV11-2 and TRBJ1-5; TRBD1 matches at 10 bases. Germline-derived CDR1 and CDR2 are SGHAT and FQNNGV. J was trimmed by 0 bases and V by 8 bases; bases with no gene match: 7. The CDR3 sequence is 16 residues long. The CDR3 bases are TGTGCCAGCGAGAGCGGGACAGGGGATAGCAATCAGCCCCAGCATTTT. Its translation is CASESGTGDSNQPQHF.

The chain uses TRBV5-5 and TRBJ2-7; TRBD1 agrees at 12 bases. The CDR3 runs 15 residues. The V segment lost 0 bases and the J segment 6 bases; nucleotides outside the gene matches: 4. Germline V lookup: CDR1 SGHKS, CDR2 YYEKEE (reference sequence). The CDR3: CASSLVGTGGREQYF. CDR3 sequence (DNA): TGTGCCAGCAGCTTGGTGGGGACAGGGGGCCGCGAGCAGTACTTC. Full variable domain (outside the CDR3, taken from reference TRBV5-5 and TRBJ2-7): DAGVTQSPTHLIKTRGQQVTLRCSPISGHKSVSWYQQVLGQGPQFIFQYYEKEERGRGNFPDRFSARQFPNYSSELNVNALLLGDSALYLCASSLVGTGGREQYFGPGTRLTVT.

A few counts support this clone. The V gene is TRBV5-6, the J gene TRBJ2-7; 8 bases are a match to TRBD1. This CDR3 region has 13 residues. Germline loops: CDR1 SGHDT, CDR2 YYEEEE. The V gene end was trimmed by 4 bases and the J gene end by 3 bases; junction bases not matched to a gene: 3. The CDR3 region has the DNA TGTGCCAGCAGCCACGACAGGGGCTACGAGCAGTACTTC. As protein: CASSHDRGYEQYF.

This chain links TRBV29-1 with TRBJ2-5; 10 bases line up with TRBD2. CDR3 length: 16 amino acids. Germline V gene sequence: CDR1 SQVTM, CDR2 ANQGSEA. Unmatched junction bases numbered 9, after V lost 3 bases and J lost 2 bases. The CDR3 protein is CSVEGLAGGQQETQYF. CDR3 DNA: TGCAGCGTTGAGGGGTTAGCGGGGGGACAGCAAGAGACCCAGTACTTC. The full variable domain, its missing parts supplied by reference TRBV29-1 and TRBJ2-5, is SAVISQKPSRDICQRGTSLTIQCQVDSQVTMMFWYRQQPGQSLTLIATANQGSEATYESGFVIDKFPISRPNLTFSTLTVSNMSPEDSSIYLCSVEGLAGGQQETQYFGPGTRLLVL.

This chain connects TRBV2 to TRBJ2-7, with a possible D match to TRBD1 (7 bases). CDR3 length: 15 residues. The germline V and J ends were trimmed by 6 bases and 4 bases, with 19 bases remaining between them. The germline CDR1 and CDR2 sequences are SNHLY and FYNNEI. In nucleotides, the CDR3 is TGTGCCAGCAGGGAGAGACAGGGAAGCGGGTACGAGCAGTACTTC. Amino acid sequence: CASRERQGSGYEQYF.

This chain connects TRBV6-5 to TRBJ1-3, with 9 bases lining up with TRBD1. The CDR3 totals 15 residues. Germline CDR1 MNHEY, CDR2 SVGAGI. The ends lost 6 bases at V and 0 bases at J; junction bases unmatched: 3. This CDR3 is CASRAQGASGNTIYF. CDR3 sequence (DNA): TGTGCCAGCAGAGCACAGGGGGCCTCTGGAAACACCATATATTTT.

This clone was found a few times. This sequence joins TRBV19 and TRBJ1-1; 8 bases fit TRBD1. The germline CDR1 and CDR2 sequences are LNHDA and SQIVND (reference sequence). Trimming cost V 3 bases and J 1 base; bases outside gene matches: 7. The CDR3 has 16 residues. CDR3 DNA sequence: TGTGCCAGTAGTATGTGGGGACAGGTTAAGAACACTGAAGCTTTCTTT. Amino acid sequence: CASSMWGQVKNTEAFF.

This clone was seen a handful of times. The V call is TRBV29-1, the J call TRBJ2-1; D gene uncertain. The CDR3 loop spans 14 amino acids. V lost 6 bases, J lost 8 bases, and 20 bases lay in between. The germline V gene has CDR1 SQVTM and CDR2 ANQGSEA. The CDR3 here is CSVPLAGPSDEQFF. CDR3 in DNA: TGCAGCGTGCCCTTGGCAGGCCCCTCGGATGAGCAGTTCTTC.

CDR3 residues: CASSPSRGWNQPQHF. The CDR3 DNA reads as TGTGCCAGCAGCCCCTCCCGGGGGTGGAATCAGCCCCAGCATTTT. J is TRBJ1-5 and V is TRBV7-2; possible D gene TRBD1, 5 bases. The CDR3 spans 15 residues. The V gene lost 5 bases and the J gene lost 4 bases, with 15 bases spanning the gap. CDR1 and CDR2 (germline): SGHTA, FQGNSA.

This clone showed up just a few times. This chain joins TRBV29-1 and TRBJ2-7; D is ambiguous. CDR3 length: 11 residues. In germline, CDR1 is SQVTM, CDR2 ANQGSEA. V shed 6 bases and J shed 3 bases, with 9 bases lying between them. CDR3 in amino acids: CSVLVLYEQYF. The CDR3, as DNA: TGCAGCGTCCTCGTCCTCTACGAGCAGTACTTC.

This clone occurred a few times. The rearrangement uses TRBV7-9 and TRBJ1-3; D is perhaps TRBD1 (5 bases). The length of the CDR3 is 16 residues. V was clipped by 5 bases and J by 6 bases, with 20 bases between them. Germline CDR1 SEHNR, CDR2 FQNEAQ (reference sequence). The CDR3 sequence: CASSAKGSGLENTIYF. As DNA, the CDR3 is TGTGCCAGCAGCGCAAAAGGTTCAGGGCTCGAAAACACCATATATTTT.

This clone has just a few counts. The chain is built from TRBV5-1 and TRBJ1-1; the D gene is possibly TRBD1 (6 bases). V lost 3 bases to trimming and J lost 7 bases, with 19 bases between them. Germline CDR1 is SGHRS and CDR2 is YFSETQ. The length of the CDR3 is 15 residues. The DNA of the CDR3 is TGCGCCAGCAGCTCTACTGGGGGCCCTAGGGGTGAAGCTTTCTTT. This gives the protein CASSSTGGPRGEAFF.

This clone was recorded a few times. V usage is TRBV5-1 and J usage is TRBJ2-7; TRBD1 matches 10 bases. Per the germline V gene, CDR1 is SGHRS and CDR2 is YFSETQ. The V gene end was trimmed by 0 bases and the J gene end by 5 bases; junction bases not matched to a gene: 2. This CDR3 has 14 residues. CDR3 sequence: CASSLETGGHEQYF. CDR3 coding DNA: TGCGCCAGCAGCTTGGAGACAGGGGGCCACGAGCAGTACTTC.

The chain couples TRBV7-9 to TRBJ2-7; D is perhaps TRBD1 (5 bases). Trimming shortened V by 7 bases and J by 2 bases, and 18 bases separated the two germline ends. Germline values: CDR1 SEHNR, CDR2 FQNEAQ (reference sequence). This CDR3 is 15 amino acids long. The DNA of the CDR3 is TGTGCCAGCAACCGAGTTGGGCCAGGGACCTACGAGCAGTACTTC. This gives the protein CASNRVGPGTYEQYF.

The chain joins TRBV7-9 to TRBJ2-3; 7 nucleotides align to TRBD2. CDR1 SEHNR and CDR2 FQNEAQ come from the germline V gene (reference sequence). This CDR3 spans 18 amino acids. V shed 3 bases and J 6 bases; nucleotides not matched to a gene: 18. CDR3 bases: TGTGCCAGCAGCTTCCGCCGGCGGGGGACTGCCGGAGCGGATACGCAGTATTTT. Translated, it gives CASSFRRRGTAGADTQYF.